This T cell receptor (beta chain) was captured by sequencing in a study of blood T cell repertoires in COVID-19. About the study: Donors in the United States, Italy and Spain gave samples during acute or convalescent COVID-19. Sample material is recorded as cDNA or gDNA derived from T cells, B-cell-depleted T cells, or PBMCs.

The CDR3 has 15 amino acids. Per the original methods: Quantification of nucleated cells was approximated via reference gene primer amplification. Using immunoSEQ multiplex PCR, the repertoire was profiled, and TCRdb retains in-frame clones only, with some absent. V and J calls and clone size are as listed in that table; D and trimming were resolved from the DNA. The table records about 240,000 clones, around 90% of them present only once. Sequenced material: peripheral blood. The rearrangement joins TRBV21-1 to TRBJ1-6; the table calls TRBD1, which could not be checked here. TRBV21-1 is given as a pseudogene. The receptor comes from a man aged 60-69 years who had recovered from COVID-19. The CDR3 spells CASSSRTATGSPLHF. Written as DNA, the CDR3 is TGTGCCAGCAGCAGTAGGACAGCTACGGGTTCACCCCTCCACTTT.